Each of the 29 T cell receptor beta chains below was sequenced from the same sample in a study of blood T cell repertoires in COVID-19. Repertoires were generated with immunoSEQ multiplex PCR, while TCRdb's copy carries only in-frame clones and drops some. Here the sample spans around 430,000 clones, about 91% being singletons. Sequencing was performed on peripheral blood. The receptors stem from a woman aged 45-65 years with COVID-19, enrolled during active disease.

The chain employs TRBV9 and TRBJ2-2; D is perhaps TRBD2 (5 bases). This CDR3 is built from 17 residues. V was clipped by 0 bases and J by 5 bases, with 17 bases between them. Germline CDR1 reads SGDLS; CDR2 reads YYNGEE. The CDR3 sequence is CASSVERKAGGTGELFF. DNA for the CDR3: TGTGCCAGCAGCGTAGAACGTAAGGCAGGCGGGACCGGGGAGCTGTTTTTT.

The V gene is TRBV4-1, the J gene TRBJ1-2; D uncertain. V gave up 4 bases and J gave up 0 bases, with 12 bases separating them. The CDR3 extends over 15 amino acids. CDR1 is MGHRA, CDR2 YSYEKL, per germline. DNA of the CDR3: TGCGCCAGCAGCCCCATTAGTAATTCTAACTATGGCTACACCTTC. It yields the protein CASSPISNSNYGYTF.

This chain connects TRBV2 to TRBJ2-3; D is possibly TRBD2 (5 bases). Trimming shortened V by 6 bases and J by 4 bases, and 20 bases separated the two germline ends. The germline V gene has CDR1 SNHLY and CDR2 FYNNEI. This CDR3 contains 16 residues. The CDR3 nucleotides read TGTGCCAGCAGGGATATGGCCGGGCCGAGGGCAGATACGCAGTATTTT. Amino acids: CASRDMAGPRADTQYF.

The chain carries TRBV19 and TRBJ1-5; 9 positions match TRBD1. The V gene's germline CDR1 is LNHDA and CDR2 SQIVND (reference sequence). The CDR3 sequence is 16 residues long. Germline trimming cut 3 bases from V and 0 bases from J; bases unmatched to any gene: 3. The chain's CDR3 is CASSIGTGNSNQPQHF. The CDR3 DNA is TGTGCCAGTAGTATCGGGACAGGGAATAGCAATCAGCCCCAGCATTTT. Drawing the rest from reference TRBV19 and TRBJ1-5, the complete variable domain is DGGITQSPKYLFRKEGQNVTLSCEQNLNHDAMYWYRQDPGQGLRLIYYSQIVNDFQKGDIAEGYSVSREKKESFPLTVTSAQKNPTAFYLCASSIGTGNSNQPQHFGDGTRLSIL.

The gene calls are TRBV6-1 and TRBJ1-2; the D gene is possibly TRBD1 (5 bases). The germline V gene has CDR1 MNHNS and CDR2 SASEGT. This CDR3 has 13 amino acids. With 2 bases removed from V and 5 bases from J, the gap between germline ends came to 9 bases. This CDR3 reads CASSELAGYGYTF. The CDR3 coding sequence is TGTGCCAGCAGTGAACTGGCAGGGTATGGCTACACCTTC.

The gene calls are TRBV4-1 and TRBJ2-1; TRBD2 matches at 12 bases. Germline trimming cut 4 bases from V and 6 bases from J; bases unmatched to any gene: 7. The CDR3 is made up of 16 amino acids. In germline, CDR1 is MGHRA, CDR2 YSYEKL. The CDR3 here is CASSRQTSGGLNEQFF. In DNA, the CDR3 is TGCGCCAGCAGCCGGCAGACTAGCGGGGGCCTCAATGAGCAGTTCTTC.

The rearrangement links TRBV6-5 to TRBJ2-2; D might be TRBD1 (5 bases). The V gene lost 6 bases and the J gene lost 7 bases, with 9 bases spanning the gap. The CDR3 consists of 12 residues. CDR1 and CDR2 (germline): MNHEY, SVGAGI. The CDR3 region is CASRGVHGELFF. The CDR3 DNA follows: TGTGCCAGCAGAGGGGTACACGGGGAGCTGTTTTTT.

This clone appeared a single time. The sample carries other DNA sequences with the same CDR3. The chain has TRBV5-1 and TRBJ1-1, with TRBD1 as a possible D gene (5 bases). Trimming removed 2 bases from V and 3 bases from J, with 8 bases in between. This CDR3 comprises 13 residues. Germline assignment: CDR1 SGHRS and CDR2 YFSETQ. CDR3 sequence (DNA): TGCGCCAGCAGCTTCCAGGGTGACACTGAAGCTTTCTTT. Amino acids: CASSFQGDTEAFF.

The V gene is TRBV7-2, the J gene TRBJ2-4, with D possibly being TRBD1 (6 bases). Germline V gene data show CDR1 as SGHTA and CDR2 as FQGNSA. Trimming removed 5 bases at V and 3 bases at J, with 23 bases between. This CDR3 comprises 18 residues. In nucleotides, the CDR3 is TGTGCCAGCAGCCTACAGGGACCCCGGGTAGTAGGCAAAAACATTCAGTACTTC. It is translated as CASSLQGPRVVGKNIQYF.

This clone showed up just a few times. This chain joins TRBV10-3 and TRBJ1-1, with D hard to call. V was pared by 10 bases and J by 8 bases, with 14 bases between. Germline V lookup: CDR1 ENHRY, CDR2 SYGVKD. CDR3 length: 11 amino acids. CDR3 in amino acids: CATGDWLEAFF. DNA for the CDR3: TGTGCCACCGGAGACTGGTTAGAAGCTTTCTTT.

V gene TRBV5-6 combines with J gene TRBJ1-2; TRBD1 might be the D (5 bases). Germline CDR1 is SGHDT and CDR2 is YYEEEE. The CDR3 totals 15 residues. V was cut by 0 bases and J by 7 bases, with 16 bases left in between. The CDR3 here is CASSLDQGRVGGYTF. The DNA of the CDR3 is TGTGCCAGCAGCTTGGATCAGGGCAGGGTCGGTGGCTACACCTTC.

The rearrangement links TRBV2 to TRBJ2-3; 8 bases are shared with TRBD2. V shed 10 bases and J 4 bases; nucleotides not matched to a gene: 4. Germline V gives CDR1 SNHLY, CDR2 FYNNEI. The CDR3 is made up of 12 amino acids. The CDR3 spells CATLGLADTQYF. The CDR3 DNA reads TGTGCCACCCTGGGACTAGCAGATACGCAGTATTTT.

The CDR3 spells CASSLTTVSTDTQYF. CDR3 in DNA: TGTGCCAGCAGCTTAACGACAGTTAGCACAGATACGCAGTATTTT. J is TRBJ2-3 and V is TRBV7-8; a possible D gene is TRBD1 (5 bases). Between the trimmed V and J ends, which lost 2 bases and 0 bases, there was a span of 9 bases. The germline CDR1 and CDR2 sequences are SGHVS and FQNEAQ. This CDR3 is 15 amino acids long.

This clone was seen a single time. The V call is TRBV7-2, the J call TRBJ1-6; maybe TRBD1 (5 bases). The length of the CDR3 is 16 residues. V gave up 5 bases and J gave up 5 bases, with 16 bases separating them. CDR1 is SGHTA, CDR2 FQGNSA, per germline. CDR3 amino acids: CASSKRWAGNNSPLHF. The CDR3, as DNA: TGTGCCAGCAGCAAAAGGTGGGCAGGGAATAATTCACCCCTCCACTTT.

The chain is built from TRBV5-1 and TRBJ2-2; D is ambiguous. Trimming took 3 bases from V and 0 from J, leaving 9 bases between them. The germline V gene encodes CDR1 SGHRS and CDR2 YFSETQ. The CDR3 covers 15 residues. The chain's CDR3 is CASSWSSANTGELFF. The CDR3 DNA follows: TGCGCCAGCAGCTGGAGCAGCGCGAACACCGGGGAGCTGTTTTTT.

This clone was counted a few times. The chain combines TRBV6-5 with TRBJ1-5; D is unclear. Looked up from germline, CDR1 is MNHEY and CDR2 is SVGAGI. Trimming cost V 2 bases and J 7 bases, with 12 bases left between them. This CDR3 has 14 residues. The CDR3 protein is CASSYGGVGQPQHF. In DNA, the CDR3 is TGTGCCAGCAGTTACGGCGGGGTGGGGCAGCCCCAGCATTTT.

This clone was found a few times. The rearrangement uses TRBV27 and TRBJ1-5, with D unresolved. V lost 2 bases and J 2 bases, leaving 10 bases between the germline ends. CDR3 length: 15 residues. Per germline, CDR1 MNHEY and CDR2 SMNVEV (reference sequence). In nucleotides, the CDR3 is TGTGCCAGCAGTTTAGGCAGCGGGGGCAATCAGCCCCAGCATTTT. Its translation is CASSLGSGGNQPQHF.

The chain has TRBV19 and TRBJ2-5; 11 positions agree with TRBD2. Trimming at V came to 5 bases and at J to 5 bases, leaving 4 bases not matched to a gene. The CDR3 is 14 amino acids. CDR1 LNHDA and CDR2 SQIVND come from the germline V gene (reference sequence). The CDR3 loop is CASSLTSGVETQYF. In nucleotides, the CDR3 is TGTGCCAGTAGTTTGACTAGCGGGGTGGAGACCCAGTACTTC.

The V and J genes are TRBV2 and TRBJ1-5; D is possibly TRBD1 (6 bases). The V end was cut by 6 bases, the J end by 7 bases, with 13 bases between. CDR1 and CDR2 (germline): SNHLY, FYNNEI. The CDR3 runs to 13 residues. The DNA for the CDR3 is TGTGCCAGCAGCGGGGGGGCCCTCCAGCCCCAGCATTTT. Protein sequence: CASSGGALQPQHF. The full variable domain, rest sourced from reference TRBV2 and TRBJ1-5, is EPEVTQTPSHQVTQMGQEVILRCVPISNHLYFYWYRQILGQKVEFLVSFYNNEISEKSEIFDDQFSVERPDGSNFTLKIRSTKLEDSAMYFCASSGGALQPQHFGDGTRLSIL.

This clone was picked up one time. As DNA, the CDR3 is TGTGCCAGCAGCGTAGGGGGGGATTCCACTGAAGCTTTCTTT. It is translated as CASSVGGDSTEAFF. This chain links TRBV9 with TRBJ1-1; D is perhaps TRBD1 (5 bases). The germline V gene has CDR1 SGDLS and CDR2 YYNGEE. The CDR3 spans 14 residues. The V and J ends lost 0 bases and 4 bases respectively, with 10 bases between them.

This sequence joins TRBV3-1 (or the pseudogene TRBV3-2) and TRBJ2-7; tentative D call: TRBD2 (5 bases). There are 16 residues in the CDR3. Trimming took off 3 bases at V and 3 bases at J, with 18 bases between the two ends. CDR1 and CDR2 from the germline V gene are LGHDT and YNNKEL (reference sequence). CDR3 residues: CASSHHGSGSGYEQYF. The CDR3 DNA is TGTGCCAGCAGCCATCATGGCTCGGGGTCGGGCTACGAGCAGTACTTC.

The rearrangement joins TRBV9 to TRBJ2-1; the match to TRBD1 covers 9 bases. The V and J ends lost 3 bases and 4 bases, in that order; junction bases with no gene match: 8. Germline V gene lookup returns CDR1 SGDLS and CDR2 YYNGEE. The CDR3 has 16 residues. The CDR3 DNA is TGTGCCAGCAGCGCCCGGGACAGGGCCCCGTACAATGAGCAGTTCTTC. It yields the protein CASSARDRAPYNEQFF. Variable domain in full (rest from reference TRBV9 and TRBJ2-1): DSGVTQTPKHLITATGQRVTLRCSPRSGDLSVYWYQQSLDQGLQFLIQYYNGEERAKGNILERFSAQQFPDLHSELNLSSLELGDSALYFCASSARDRAPYNEQFFGPGTRLTVL.

The rearrangement uses TRBV24-1 and TRBJ1-2; D is perhaps TRBD1 (5 bases). Trimming took off 5 bases at V and 3 bases at J, with 9 bases between the two ends. The germline V gene has CDR1 KGHDR and CDR2 SFDVKD. The CDR3 contains 13 residues. DNA for the CDR3: TGTGCCACCAGTGCAGGGCTGCACTATGGCTACACCTTC. It translates to CATSAGLHYGYTF.

The chain couples TRBV5-4 to TRBJ1-1; 8 bases map to TRBD1. Trimming removed 1 base from V and 6 bases from J; junction bases left unmatched: 8. Germline CDR1 SGHNT, CDR2 YYREEE (reference sequence). CDR3 length: 15 residues. The CDR3: CASSLSQGAVAEAFF. In DNA, the CDR3 is TGTGCCAGCAGCTTGAGTCAGGGGGCTGTGGCTGAAGCTTTCTTT.

V usage is TRBV5-6 and J usage is TRBJ2-3; 11 positions agree with TRBD2. CDR1 is SGHDT and CDR2 is YYEEEE in the germline V gene. The CDR3 contains 18 residues. J was trimmed by 0 bases and V by 2 bases; bases with no gene match: 8. The CDR3 region is CASSFILAGGSSTDTQYF. The CDR3 region has the DNA TGTGCCAGCAGCTTCATTCTAGCGGGGGGCTCTAGCACAGATACGCAGTATTTT.

This clone was picked up a small number of times. The V gene is TRBV28, the J gene TRBJ1-1; no reliable D call. The CDR3 totals 12 residues. CDR1 is MDHEN, CDR2 SYDVKM, per germline. Trimming took off 3 bases at V and 5 bases at J, with 7 bases between the two ends. The CDR3 is CASSFMRTEAFF. CDR3 DNA sequence: TGTGCCAGCAGTTTCATGAGAACTGAAGCTTTCTTT.

This chain uses TRBV30 with TRBJ2-5; tentatively, D is TRBD1 (6 bases). The CDR3 has 13 amino acids. The germline V and J ends were trimmed by 8 bases and 1 base, with 14 bases remaining between them. Germline assignment: CDR1 GTSNPN and CDR2 SVGIG (reference sequence). CDR3 protein: CAGANRAQETQYF. DNA of the CDR3: TGTGCCGGGGCTAACAGGGCCCAAGAGACCCAGTACTTC.

V usage is TRBV30 and J usage is TRBJ2-1; TRBD2 agrees at 8 bases. CDR1 and CDR2 from the germline V gene are GTSNPN and SVGIG (reference sequence). CDR3 length equals 13 residues. V was pared by 5 bases and J by 4 bases, with 4 bases of the junction left unmatched. This chain's CDR3 is CAWSAGGYNEQFF. CDR3 DNA sequence: TGTGCCTGGTCGGCGGGGGGTTACAATGAGCAGTTCTTC.

This clone was recorded only once. The V call is TRBV6-5, the J call TRBJ1-1; D gene uncertain. The CDR3 is 12 residues long. Trimming took 6 bases from V and 7 from J, leaving 12 bases between them. The germline V gene encodes CDR1 MNHEY and CDR2 SVGAGI. The CDR3 here is CASRGSGIEAFF. The CDR3 coding sequence is TGTGCCAGCAGAGGGTCGGGAATTGAAGCTTTCTTT.